This TCR beta chain was documented in a study of blood T cell repertoires in COVID-19 (dated by TCRdb to 2019 to 2021). Broadly, across the study: Samples from collaborators originated in the United States, Italy and Spain and spanned both the acute and convalescent phases of COVID-19. A freely available public database, intended as a resource for researchers studying the immune response to SARS-CoV-2, is where the repertoires were released. HLA class I and class II types, where available, came from metadata supplied by the sample provider rather than from assay-based typing. Subjects who had been exposed to COVID-19, were actively infected with it, or had recovered from it provided the deeply sampled blood TCRbeta repertoires that made up the dataset. The samples were drawn from two sources: the first 160 participants of the ongoing ImmuneRACE study, and 1,000 to 1,500 subjects contributed by 6 global collaborators. Sample metadata almost always included a de-identified subject ID, COVID-19 status, age in years and sex. The prospective study material was composed of cDNA or gDNA derived from T cells, B-cell-depleted T cells, or PBMCs. The study at large found these results: Clinical and demographic metadata were provided uncurated, with the amount varying by source and participant.

Enrolling through a virtual design, the prospective study's participants ranged in age from roughly 18 to 90 years and lived across roughly 24 United States geographic areas. In the prospective study, cohorts were assigned on the basis of participant-reported clinical history obtained from a screening survey and a study questionnaire. In the prospective study, whole blood, serum and a nasopharyngeal or oropharyngeal swab were collected from each participant by mobile phlebotomists. Over a roughly two-month period, participants in the prospective study had the option of providing additional blood draws and questionnaires. Prospective study blood samples were shipped either frozen or at room temperature before DNA extraction. The immunoSEQ Assay, a bias-controlled multiplex PCR, was used to amplify TCRbeta CDR3 regions from genomic DNA. The paper's processing steps were these. The number of nucleated cells in each sample was estimated from the amplification of reference gene primers within the assay. To quantify the absolute abundance of each unique TCRbeta CDR3 rearrangement, sequence reads were collapsed and filtered. For each sample, productive Simpson clonality was calculated as the square root of Simpson's diversity index across productive rearrangements. TCRdb mirrors the immuneACCESS table, restricted to in-frame sequences. Some clones are absent from its copies; in checked studies, under half trace to an unresolved V gene, and the reason for the others is unknown. Clone size and the V and J calls come from that table; the DNA yielded D and trimming. This sample is represented by approximately 210,000 clones; 70% to 90% of them were singletons. Together, the top ten hold under 15% of the sample.

For this clone: Its binding antigen is unknown. Base qualities are missing; no much larger clone stands one base away.

The V end loses 4 bases and the J end loses 1 base, and a stretch of 13 bases separates them. CDR1 and CDR2 are read off the germline V gene as MGHDK and SYGVNS. The CDR3 goes from the cysteine to the phenylalanine over 15 residues. CDR3 DNA is the only sequence kept; it has 45 bases, read in frame from the first base. This TCR derives from a woman aged 45-59 years with acute COVID-19. Material for sequencing was PBMCs or T cells enriched from blood (not recorded which). The chain is encoded by TRBV25-1 joined to TRBJ2-5, with a weak D call of TRBD2 (6 bases match). The DNA sequence follows: TGTGCCAGCAGTGTTCTTGGCGGGATCCAAGAGACCCAGTACTTC. This yields the protein CASSVLGGIQETQYF. The variable domain in full, with residues beyond the CDR3 obtained from the reference TRBV25-1 and TRBJ2-5 genes, is EADIYQTPRYLVIGTGKKITLECSQTMGHDKMYWYQQDPGMELHLIHYSYGVNSTEKGDLSSESTVSRIRTEHFPLTLESARPSHTSQYLCASSVLGGIQETQYFGPGTRLLVL.